The 8 T cell receptor beta chains below come from one sample, sequenced in a study of shared clonotypes between healthy human individuals. Sequencing used immunoSEQ multiplex PCR; TCRdb keeps in-frame clones, though not all of them. The data hold some 530,000 clones, with approximately 84% observed a single time. Sequencing input: PBMCs. These TCRs come from a woman aged 40 to 49 in good health. Some clones in this sample may be carry-over from other donors' samples.

On this clone itself: The likely explanation is a read error, given a far larger clone one base away. The CDR3 carries no conserved terminal phenylalanine or tryptophan, so it likely arises from a read error. The J gene is TRBJ2-4, the V gene TRBV11-2; 8 bases align to TRBD1. CDR3 length equals 15 residues. V lost 2 bases, J lost 6 bases, and 6 bases stayed unmatched. Germline CDR1 reads SGHAT; CDR2 reads FQNNGV. The CDR3 here is CASSLSRGRGNIQYL. Written as DNA, the CDR3 is TGTGCCAGCAGCTTAAGCAGGGGGCGTGGAAACATTCAGTACTTA.

As for this clone: A far bigger clonotype differs at one base, so this is likely a read error. The chain uses TRBV5-1 and TRBJ2-6; 7 positions agree with TRBD1. The germline V gene has CDR1 SGHRS and CDR2 YFSETQ. This CDR3 is 14 amino acids long. CDR3 nucleotides: TGCGCCAGCAGCTTGGTTGAGGGGGCCAACATCCTGACTTTC. This gives the protein CASSLVEGANILTF.

Worth noting for this clone: A far larger clone differs by one base, so this is likely a read error. The chain recombines TRBV7-2 with TRBJ1-3; 8 positions match TRBD1. The CDR3 spans 14 residues. The V segment lost 5 bases and the J segment 4 bases; nucleotides outside the gene matches: 4. Germline V gene lookup returns CDR1 SGHTA and CDR2 FQGNSA. CDR3 in DNA: TGTACCAGCAGCCGGACAGGGTGGGGAAACACCATATATTTT. Protein: CTSSRTGWGNTIYF. The whole variable domain, filled in from reference TRBV7-2 and TRBJ1-3, reads GAGVSQSPSNKVTEKGKDVELRCDPISGHTALYWYRQSLGQGLEFLIYFQGNSAPDKSGLPSDRFSAERTGGSVSTLTIQRTQQEDSAVYLCTSSRTGWGNTIYFGEGSWLTVV.

Worth noting for this clone: This sequence is one base from a far larger clone and is likely a read error. The gene calls are TRBV28 and TRBJ2-5; D remains unclear. Germline CDR1 reads MDHEN; CDR2 reads SYDVKM. The CDR3 contains 12 residues. As DNA, the CDR3 is TGTACCAGCAGTGGGTACCAAGAGACCCAGTACTTC. It specifies CTSSGYQETQYF.

The chain couples TRBV6-6 to TRBJ1-5; unclear D gene. The CDR3 totals 12 residues. From germline, CDR1 is MNHNY and CDR2 SVGAGI (reference sequence). V lost 7 bases and J lost 8, with 12 bases in between. As DNA, the CDR3 is TGTGCCAGCACCGCGGGCGTTGAGCCCCAGCATTTT. This codes for CASTAGVEPQHF.

The chain links TRBV19 to TRBJ2-2; 14 bases fit TRBD2. V gave up 6 bases and J gave up 7 bases; unmatched junction bases: 4. Germline CDR1 LNHDA, CDR2 SQIVND (reference sequence). This CDR3 has 15 residues. The DNA of the CDR3 is TGTGCCAGTAGCCAGGGACTAGCGGGAGTCGGGGAGCTGTTTTTT. Translation gives CASSQGLAGVGELFF.

This rearrangement joins TRBV30 to TRBJ1-1; the D is unclear. With 0 bases removed from V and 1 base from J, the gap between germline ends came to 15 bases. CDR1 and CDR2 (germline): GTSNPN, SVGIG (reference sequence). This CDR3 is built from 16 residues. The CDR3 DNA sequence: TGTGCCTGGAGTGTAAAGTTGTGGCGGAAGAACACTGAAGCTTTCTTT. It codes for CAWSVKLWRKNTEAFF.

As to this clone: A junction boundary mismatches the germline segment, possibly from a read error. This sequence joins TRBV5-5 and TRBJ1-1; D unresolved. The CDR3 covers 12 residues. Germline V CDR1 and CDR2: SGHKS, YYEKEE (reference sequence). The CDR3 protein is CTSSLVNTEAFF. CDR3 DNA sequence: TGTACCAGCAGCTTGGTAAACACTGAAGCTTTCTTT.